This passage covers 5 T cell receptor beta chains from one sample sequenced in a study of blood T cell repertoires in COVID-19. The table came from immunoSEQ multiplex PCR; TCRdb's copy has only in-frame clones and leaves some out. The sample has 100,000 to 150,000 clones, 69% seen once. Sequenced material: peripheral blood. The source of these receptors is a woman in her 70s with acute or convalescent COVID-19.

The chain employs TRBV6-1 and TRBJ2-7, with a tentative D call TRBD1 (5 bases). Trimming cost V 1 base and J 0 bases, with 10 bases left between them. This CDR3 region has 15 residues. CDR1 and CDR2 (germline): MNHNS, SASEGT. The CDR3 spells CASSEDRNYSYEQYF. CDR3 nucleotides: TGTGCCAGCAGTGAAGACAGGAACTACTCCTACGAGCAGTACTTC.

The V gene is TRBV7-2, the J gene TRBJ2-2, with D tentatively TRBD2 (5 bases). Germline loops: CDR1 SGHTA, CDR2 FQGNSA. The CDR3 length is 15 residues. With 6 bases removed from V and 6 bases from J, the gap between germline ends came to 17 bases. CDR3 region: CASRPGGVISGELFF. Written as DNA, the CDR3 is TGTGCCAGCAGACCAGGAGGAGTAATATCCGGGGAGCTGTTTTTT.

A few counts support this clone. Other DNA sequences in this specimen translate into the identical CDR3. Here the CDR3 reads CASSLALAGGYEQYF. The DNA for the CDR3 is TGTGCCAGCAGTTTAGCCCTAGCGGGAGGTTACGAGCAGTACTTC. The rearrangement uses TRBV28 and TRBJ2-7; 11 bases agree with TRBD2. CDR1 and CDR2 (germline): MDHEN, SYDVKM. This CDR3 comprises 15 residues. The V segment lost 2 bases and the J segment 4 bases; nucleotides outside the gene matches: 4. The whole variable domain, filled in from reference TRBV28 and TRBJ2-7, reads DVKVTQSSRYLVKRTGEKVFLECVQDMDHENMFWYRQDPGLGLRLIYFSYDVKMKEKGDIPEGYSVSREKKERFSLILESASTNQTSMYLCASSLALAGGYEQYFGPGTRLTVT.

A few counts support this clone. The chain carries TRBV5-1 and TRBJ2-3; 8 nucleotides align to TRBD1. The CDR3 has 15 residues. In germline, CDR1 is SGHRS, CDR2 YFSETQ. Trimming at V came to 4 bases and at J to 2 bases, leaving 6 bases not matched to a gene. The CDR3 sequence: CASSRQGPYTDTQYF. DNA for the CDR3: TGCGCCAGCAGCCGACAGGGGCCCTACACAGATACGCAGTATTTT.

The CDR3 region has the DNA TGTGCCAGCAGCTTTGAGTTAGACACAGATACGCAGTATTTT. Amino acids: CASSFELDTDTQYF. V and J are TRBV5-6 and TRBJ2-3; D unresolved. This CDR3 has 14 amino acids. V was cut by 2 bases and J by 2 bases, with 9 bases left in between. The germline V gene has CDR1 SGHDT and CDR2 YYEEEE.